These 4 T cell receptor beta chains came from one sample sequenced in a study of metastatic and nonmetastatic thyroid tumors. Patients were all untreated before their thyroid surgery. TCRdb re-clonotyped the PCR reads through MiXCR. The top ten hold around a sixth of the sample, which has roughly 12,000 clones, around a third seen once. Material: tumor tissue. Receptor source: a male donor with papillary thyroid cancer or a benign thyroid nodule (not recorded which). Some clones in this sample may be carry-over from other donors' samples.

Points on this clone: Distinct nucleotide sequences in the sample also encode this CDR3. The CDR3 protein is CASSLASGGRSDTQYF. CDR3 sequence (DNA): TGCGCCAGCAGCTTGGCCAGCGGTGGTCGCTCAGATACGCAGTATTTT. The rearrangement uses TRBV5-1 and TRBJ2-3; TRBD2 is a possible D gene (5 bases). V was clipped by 0 bases and J by 4 bases, with 15 bases between them. CDR1 is SGHRS, CDR2 YFSETQ, per germline. The CDR3 is 16 amino acids.

This sequence joins TRBV27 and TRBJ1-5; 10 nucleotides agree with TRBD1. Germline-derived CDR1 and CDR2 are MNHEY and SMNVEV (reference sequence). This CDR3 has 18 residues. The ends lost 5 bases at V and 1 base at J; junction bases unmatched: 11. CDR3 coding DNA: TGTGCCAGCAGTCCGGGACAGGGGTCTCGGGGCAGCAATCAGCCCCAGCATTTT. Translating gives CASSPGQGSRGSNQPQHF.

The chain uses TRBV7-3 and TRBJ2-1, with 8 bases that match TRBD2. J was trimmed by 7 bases and V by 2 bases; bases with no gene match: 4. The CDR3 totals 14 residues. In germline, CDR1 is SGHTA, CDR2 FQGTGA. CDR3 nucleotides: TGTGCCAGCAGCTTACGGGGGGGAGGTAATGAGCAGTTCTTC. It codes for CASSLRGGGNEQFF.

This clone was counted a few times. This sequence joins TRBV9 and TRBJ2-5; 7 positions match TRBD1. CDR1 and CDR2 (germline): SGDLS, YYNGEE. The V gene end was trimmed by 2 bases and the J gene end by 2 bases; junction bases not matched to a gene: 9. CDR3 length: 16 amino acids. The CDR3 spells CASSVGTDTLQETQYF. CDR3 nucleotide sequence: TGTGCCAGCAGCGTTGGGACAGACACCTTACAAGAGACCCAGTACTTC.